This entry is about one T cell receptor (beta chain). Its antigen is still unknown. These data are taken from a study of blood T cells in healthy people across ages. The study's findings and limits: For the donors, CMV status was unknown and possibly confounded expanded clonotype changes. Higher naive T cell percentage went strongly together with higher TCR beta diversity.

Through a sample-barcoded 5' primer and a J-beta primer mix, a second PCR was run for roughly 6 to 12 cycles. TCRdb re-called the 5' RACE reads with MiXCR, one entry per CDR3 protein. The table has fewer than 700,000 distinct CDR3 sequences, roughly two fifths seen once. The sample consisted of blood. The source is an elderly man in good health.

The CDR3 DNA sequence: TGCAGTGCTCCGCGGCTTTCGGGGGCCTCCTACAATGAGCAGTTCTTC. Encoded protein: CSAPRLSGASYNEQFF. V is TRBV20-1 and J is TRBJ2-1, with D possibly being TRBD1 or TRBD2 (6 bases each). V was cut by 5 bases and J by 0 bases, with 17 bases left in between. Germline values: CDR1 DFQATT, CDR2 SNEGSKA (reference sequence). The CDR3 extends over 16 amino acids.